These 5 T cell receptor beta chains originate from one sample sequenced in a study of cytomegalovirus exposure and HLA in healthy donors. The repertoire was sequenced with immunoSEQ multiplex PCR; TCRdb's copy has only in-frame clones and lacks some. Counted here are 150,000 or so clones, around 89% occurring once; the ten biggest clones make up 6.2%. The sequencing sample was made of PBMCs. These receptor sequences come from a woman in her twenties or thirties in good health and CMV-seropositive.

This clone was seen ten or more times. The chain is built from TRBV28 and TRBJ2-2; a weak D match, TRBD1 (5 bases). Trimming shortened V by 6 bases and J by 7 bases, and 21 bases separated the two germline ends. CDR3 size: 16 residues. CDR1 is MDHEN, CDR2 SYDVKM, per germline. Written as DNA, the CDR3 is TGTGCCAGCAGCCTAGGAACCTCAGGGCGGCGCGGGGAGCTGTTTTTT. Encoded protein: CASSLGTSGRRGELFF.

The rearrangement joins TRBV5-1 to TRBJ2-7, with TRBD2 matching over 10 bases. V was pared by 4 bases and J by 1 base, with 8 bases of the junction left unmatched. Germline values: CDR1 SGHRS, CDR2 YFSETQ. There are 16 residues in the CDR3. This CDR3 is CASSPRGSGGSYEQYF. The CDR3 DNA reads TGCGCCAGCAGCCCCAGAGGTAGCGGGGGGTCCTACGAGCAGTACTTC.

The genes are TRBV27 and TRBJ2-7; 9 bases line up with TRBD2. This CDR3 is built from 16 residues. In germline, CDR1 is MNHEY, CDR2 SMNVEV (reference sequence). Trimming cost V 4 bases and J 3 bases; bases outside gene matches: 10. For the CDR3, the DNA is TGTGCCAGCAGTTCCCTCTTGGCTAGCGGGGACTACGAGCAGTACTTC. This translates into CASSSLLASGDYEQYF.

The chain recombines TRBV28 with TRBJ2-5; TRBD1 aligns across 7 bases. CDR1 is MDHEN, CDR2 SYDVKM, per germline. The CDR3 extends over 16 amino acids. V lost 2 bases, J lost 4 bases, and 10 bases stayed unmatched. CDR3 sequence (DNA): TGTGCCAGCAGTTTACCCCCACAGGGGTTGGGAGAGACCCAGTACTTC. Amino acids: CASSLPPQGLGETQYF.

This chain connects TRBV5-1 to TRBJ1-1, with a tentative D call TRBD1 (5 bases). The CDR3 has 14 residues. Germline CDR1 and CDR2: SGHRS and YFSETQ. Trimming cost V 0 bases and J 5 bases, with 11 bases left between them. CDR3 sequence: CASSLVGGTTEAFF. CDR3 in DNA: TGCGCCAGCAGCTTGGTGGGGGGGACTACTGAAGCTTTCTTT.